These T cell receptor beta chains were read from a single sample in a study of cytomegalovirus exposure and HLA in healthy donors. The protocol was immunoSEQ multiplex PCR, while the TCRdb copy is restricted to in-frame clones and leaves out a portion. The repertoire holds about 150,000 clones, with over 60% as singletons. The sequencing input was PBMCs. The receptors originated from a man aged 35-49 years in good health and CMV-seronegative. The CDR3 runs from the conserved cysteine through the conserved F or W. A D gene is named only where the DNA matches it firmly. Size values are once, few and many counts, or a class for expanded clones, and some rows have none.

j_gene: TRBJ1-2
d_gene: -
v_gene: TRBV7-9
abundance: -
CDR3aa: CASSLTSGREDGYTF
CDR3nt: TGTGCCAGCAGCTTAACGTCCGGCAGGGAAGATGGCTACACCTTC

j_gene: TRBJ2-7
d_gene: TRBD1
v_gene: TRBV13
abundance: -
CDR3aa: CASSPWTGSGEQYF
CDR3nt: TGTGCCAGCAGCCCTTGGACAGGTTCGGGGGAGCAGTACTTC

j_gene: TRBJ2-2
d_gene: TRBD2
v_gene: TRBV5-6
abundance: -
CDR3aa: CASSLARLAGFSTGELFF
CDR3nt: TGTGCCAGCAGCTTGGCTCGGCTAGCGGGATTTAGCACCGGGGAGCTGTTTTTT

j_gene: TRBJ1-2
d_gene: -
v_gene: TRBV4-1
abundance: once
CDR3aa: CASSQEDTRGYGYTF
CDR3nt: TGCGCCAGCAGCCAAGAGGACACACGAGGCTATGGCTACACCTTC

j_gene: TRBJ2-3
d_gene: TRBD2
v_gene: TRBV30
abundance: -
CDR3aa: CAWMGEETSGGSSTDTQYF
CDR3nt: TGTGCCTGGATGGGAGAGGAGACTAGCGGGGGTTCTAGCACAGATACGCAGTATTTT

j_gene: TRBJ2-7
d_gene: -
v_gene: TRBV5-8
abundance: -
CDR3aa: CASSLGLVAFYYEQYF
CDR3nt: TGTGCCAGCAGCCTGGGATTGGTAGCCTTTTACTACGAGCAGTACTTC

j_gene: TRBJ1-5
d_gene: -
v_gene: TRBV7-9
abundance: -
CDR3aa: CASSLAATAGLNQPQHF
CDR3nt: TGTGCCAGCAGCTTAGCGGCAACGGCAGGACTTAATCAGCCCCAGCATTTT

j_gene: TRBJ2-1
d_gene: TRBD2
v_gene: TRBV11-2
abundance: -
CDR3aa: CASSRIIAGGSSYNEQFF
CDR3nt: TGTGCCAGCAGCCGAATCATAGCGGGAGGGTCCTCCTACAATGAGCAGTTCTTC

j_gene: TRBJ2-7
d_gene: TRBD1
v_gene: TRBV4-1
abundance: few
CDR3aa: CASSQVYRGHHEQYF
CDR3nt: TGCGCCAGCAGCCAAGTTTACAGGGGCCACCACGAGCAGTACTTC

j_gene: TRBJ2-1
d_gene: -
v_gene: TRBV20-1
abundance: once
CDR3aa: CSALDYGEQFF
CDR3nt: TGCAGTGCCCTAGATTATGGTGAGCAGTTCTTC

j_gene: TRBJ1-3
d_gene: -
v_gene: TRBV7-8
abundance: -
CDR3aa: CASSFVSSGNTIYF
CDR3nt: TGTGCCAGCAGCTTTGTCTCCTCTGGAAACACCATATATTTT

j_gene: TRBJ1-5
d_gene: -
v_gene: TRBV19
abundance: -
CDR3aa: CASSIQDNQPQHF
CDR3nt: TGTGCCAGTAGTATACAGGACAATCAGCCCCAGCATTTT

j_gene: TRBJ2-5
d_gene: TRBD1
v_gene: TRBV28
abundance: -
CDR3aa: CASSWRGQGWGRETQYF
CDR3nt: TGTGCCAGCAGTTGGAGGGGACAGGGTTGGGGGAGGGAGACCCAGTACTTC

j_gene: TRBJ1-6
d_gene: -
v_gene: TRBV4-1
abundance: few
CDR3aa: CASSLEGSSYNSPLHF
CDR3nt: TGCGCCAGCAGCCTAGAGGGGAGCTCCTATAATTCACCCCTCCACTTT

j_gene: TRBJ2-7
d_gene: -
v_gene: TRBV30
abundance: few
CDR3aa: CAWSVLPMLYEQYF
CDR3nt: TGTGCCTGGAGTGTTCTACCCATGCTCTACGAGCAGTACTTC

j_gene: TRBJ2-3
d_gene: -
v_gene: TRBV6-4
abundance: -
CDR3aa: CASSESGSTDTQYF
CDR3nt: TGTGCCAGCAGTGAAAGCGGGAGCACAGATACGCAGTATTTT

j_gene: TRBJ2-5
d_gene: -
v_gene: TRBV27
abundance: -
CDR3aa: CASSPWPPETQYF
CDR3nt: TGTGCCAGCAGTCCGTGGCCCCCAGAGACCCAGTACTTC

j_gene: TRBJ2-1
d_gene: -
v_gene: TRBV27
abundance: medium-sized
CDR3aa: CASASVGGHNEQFF
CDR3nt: TGTGCCAGCGCCTCAGTGGGGGGTCACAATGAGCAGTTCTTC

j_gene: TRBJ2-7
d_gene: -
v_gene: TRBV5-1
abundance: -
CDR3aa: CASSSPQQGPYEQYF
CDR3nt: TGCGCCAGCAGCTCACCTCAACAGGGCCCCTACGAGCAGTACTTC

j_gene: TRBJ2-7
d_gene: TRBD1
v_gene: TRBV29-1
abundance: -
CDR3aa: CSVERDSSYEQYF
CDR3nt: TGCAGCGTTGAAAGGGACAGTTCCTACGAGCAGTACTTC